This T cell receptor (beta chain) is drawn from a study of T cells in Graves' hyperthyroidism and ophthalmopathy. The CDR3 has 13 residues. Germline trimming cut 4 bases from V and 5 bases from J; bases unmatched to any gene: 2. CDR1 is SNHLY, CDR2 FYNNEI, per germline. Amplification yielded TCR beta CDR3 regions, with RNA transcripts as the source. First-round RT-PCR with HTBI primers amplified the TCR CDR3 region. TCRdb used MiXCR to reprocess the multiplex PCR reads, holding one entry per CDR3 protein. The sample shows 300,000 to 400,000 distinct CDR3 sequences, under 25% of them seen only once. This rearrangement joins TRBV2 to TRBJ2-7, with 10 positions matching TRBD1. The sequencing input was blood. The TCR sequence derives from a woman in her 50s with Graves' hyperthyroidism. The CDR3 DNA sequence: TGTGCCAGCAGTGGGACAGGGGGGAACGAGCAGTACTTC. Translation gives CASSGTGGNEQYF.